This paragraph reports one T cell receptor (beta chain). Sequencing used immunoSEQ multiplex PCR; TCRdb keeps in-frame clones, though not all of them. Of under 250,000 clones listed, around 83% are singletons. This CDR3 is built from 17 residues. The data are from a study of blood T cell repertoires in COVID-19. Study-wide context: COVID-19 samples, acute and convalescent, were from the United States, Italy and Spain.

The J gene is TRBJ2-6, the V gene TRBV21-1; the table's TRBD1 call for D was not verified on the DNA. TRBV21-1 counts as a pseudogene. The material sequenced was peripheral blood. The sequence was collected from a middle-aged man with active or convalescent COVID-19. CDR3 loop: CASSNGQGDPGANVLTF. CDR3 sequence (DNA): TGTGCCAGCAGCAATGGGCAGGGTGACCCTGGGGCCAACGTCCTGACTTTC.